This TCR beta chain was recovered during a study of cytomegalovirus exposure and HLA in healthy donors. General observations from the study: In a later analysis, V- and J-gene trimming of beta chains associated with a DCLRE1C missense variant, replicated independently.

On this clone: Its antigen is undetermined. One end of the junction does not line up with germline, which may come from a read error.

PCR used 60 Vbeta primers and 13 Jbeta primers. TCRdb's table, derived via immunoSEQ multiplex PCR, lists solely in-frame clones and lacks some. The sample includes under 150,000 clones, around 79% of them seen just once. This CDR3 spans 14 amino acids. Germline V gene lookup returns CDR1 SEHNR and CDR2 FQNEAQ (reference sequence). This clonotype originated in a woman aged 40-49 years in good health and CMV-seropositive. The sample taken for sequencing was PBMCs. The chain combines TRBV7-9 with TRBJ1-2, with 8 bases fitting TRBD1. The CDR3 nucleotides are TGTTCCAGCAGCTTTACGACAGGGGTCTATGGCTACACCTTC. Encoded protein: CSSSFTTGVYGYTF.